The 12 T cell receptor beta chains below come from one sample, sequenced in a study of metastatic and nonmetastatic thyroid tumors. From the PCR reads, TCRdb re-called clones with MiXCR. This table holds about 40,000 clones, more than 9.5% found once. Before thyroid surgery, none of the patients had received any treatment. What was sequenced was blood. Source of these receptors: a female donor with papillary thyroid cancer or a benign thyroid nodule (not recorded which). Some clones in this sample may be carry-over from other donors' samples.

At least ten counts were recorded for this clone. With a much larger clone just one base away, this may be a read error. V gene TRBV20-1 combines with J gene TRBJ1-2, with D possibly TRBD1 on 6 matching bases. Between the trimmed V and J ends, which lost 5 bases and 2 bases, there was a span of 18 bases. Germline V gene sequence: CDR1 DFQATT, CDR2 SNEGSKA (reference sequence). The CDR3 is 15 residues long. The CDR3 DNA is TGCAGTGCTGGGGGGCCAAAAGGATCAAACTATGGCTACACCTTC. As protein: CSAGGPKGSNYGYTF.

The table lists this clone with a few counts. The chain recombines TRBV2 with TRBJ2-2; 7 positions agree with TRBD1. V trimming: 4 bases; J trimming: 8 bases; junction bases outside the gene matches: 10. This CDR3 spans 15 amino acids. The germline gives CDR1 SNHLY, CDR2 FYNNEI. CDR3 sequence (DNA): TGTGCCAGCAGTGTTGCAGGGGGAGAATTAGGGGAGCTGTTTTTT. It encodes CASSVAGGELGELFF.

This clone appeared many times. Germline and junction disagree at one end, which may indicate a read error. The rearrangement uses TRBV18 and TRBJ2-7; 7 bases align to TRBD1. Germline loops: CDR1 KGHSH, CDR2 LQKENI. The CDR3 loop spans 15 amino acids. CDR3 in DNA: TGTGCCAGCACACCGGAGTCGACAGGGCTTCACGAGCAGTACTTC. Protein: CASTPESTGLHEQYF.

There are many counts of this clone. The chain is built from TRBV10-1 and TRBJ2-5; D possibly corresponds to TRBD2 (5 bases). Germline CDR1 WNHNN, CDR2 SYGVQD (reference sequence). V shed 9 bases and J shed 7 bases, with 15 bases lying between them. The CDR3 covers 12 residues. This CDR3 is CASGATGGTQYF. The CDR3 bases are TGCGCCAGTGGTGCTACCGGAGGGACCCAGTACTTC.

This clone was seen many times. The CDR3 DNA reads TGTGCCAGCAGCTTCGGAGGGATCAACTATGGCTACACCTTC. Translated: CASSFGGINYGYTF. This chain uses TRBV5-6 with TRBJ1-2; D uncertain. V was trimmed by 2 bases and J by 2 bases, leaving 10 bases between them. The CDR3 runs to 14 residues. CDR1 SGHDT and CDR2 YYEEEE come from the germline V gene.

This clone came up many times. V usage is TRBV4-2 and J usage is TRBJ1-2; 9 nucleotides line up with TRBD1. This CDR3 contains 15 residues. Per germline, CDR1 LGHNA and CDR2 YNFKEQ. V lost 2 bases and J lost 4; bases outside the gene matches: 5. The CDR3 nucleotides are TGTGCCAGCAGCCAACCGACAGGGGGTAGCTATGGCTACACCTTC. Protein: CASSQPTGGSYGYTF.

This clone was observed at least ten times. This rearrangement joins TRBV11-2 to TRBJ2-7; TRBD1 matches 11 bases. The CDR3 extends over 16 amino acids. V trimming: 5 bases; J trimming: 2 bases; junction bases outside the gene matches: 8. CDR1 is SGHAT and CDR2 is FQNNGV in the germline V gene. The CDR3 DNA follows: TGTGCCAGCAGCATAATACCGGGACAGGGGGCCTACGAGCAGTACTTC. Encoded protein: CASSIIPGQGAYEQYF.

Many counts were recorded for this clone. Other DNA variants within this sample encode the same CDR3. The chain combines TRBV5-5 with TRBJ1-4; D gene ambiguous. The germline V gene encodes CDR1 SGHKS and CDR2 YYEKEE (reference sequence). The length of the CDR3 is 14 residues. Trimming took 3 bases from V and 7 from J, leaving 13 bases between them. This chain's CDR3 is CASSSGSVGEKLFF. CDR3 bases: TGTGCCAGCAGCTCCGGCTCCGTAGGTGAAAAACTGTTTTTT.

This clone was seen a few times. The gene calls are TRBV2 and TRBJ2-2; D is possibly TRBD1 (7 bases). The CDR3 loop spans 17 amino acids. CDR1 and CDR2 (germline): SNHLY, FYNNEI. The germline V and J ends were trimmed by 1 base and 4 bases, with 16 bases remaining between them. The CDR3 region has the DNA TGTGCCAGCAGTGAAGGAAGACAGGGAGGAGGCACCGGGGAGCTGTTTTTT. It yields the protein CASSEGRQGGGTGELFF.

This clone was observed many times. This chain uses TRBV2 with TRBJ2-1, with D perhaps matching TRBD1 or TRBD2 (6 bases each). The germline V gene encodes CDR1 SNHLY and CDR2 FYNNEI. The CDR3 consists of 18 residues. V gave up 2 bases and J gave up 1 base, with 18 bases separating them. The CDR3 DNA follows: TGTGCCAGCAGTGAATTAGGGGGACTGAGACCGTCCTACAATGAGCAGTTCTTC. Its translation is CASSELGGLRPSYNEQFF.

Comments on this clone: It is likely a read error, because the conserved phenylalanine at the end of the CDR3 is missing. No DNA is shown, since the ends of the CDR3 on it are uncertain; the CDR3 is the one TCRdb lists. This chain uses TRBV19 with TRBJ2-2; whether TRBD1, the table's D call, matches the DNA was not checked. Germline loops: CDR1 LNHDA, CDR2 SQIVND (reference sequence). The CDR3 has 12 amino acids, counting both end residues. The CDR3 loop reads CASSPGQADRAG.

This clone was found many times. The V call is TRBV4-3, the J call TRBJ2-7; TRBD2 agrees at 10 bases. V shed 0 bases, J shed 3 bases, and the junction held 2 bases outside the gene matches. Germline V gene lookup returns CDR1 LGHNA and CDR2 YSLEER. This CDR3 has 15 amino acids. CDR3 bases: TGCGCCAGCAGCCAAGATCTAGCGGGGGACTACGAGCAGTACTTC. This codes for CASSQDLAGDYEQYF.